Shown below are 16 T cell receptor beta chains from a single sample sequenced in a study of shared T cell receptors in the human thymus. The data were produced by immunoSEQ multiplex PCR, yet TCRdb's version contains in-frame clones alone and is incomplete. The repertoire holds some 660,000 clones, with approximately 87% as singletons. The same sample was also studied in work on human thymus T cells.

Sequenced input: thymocytes. All receptors derive from a boy in the first two years of life with a congenital heart defect.

This chain uses TRBV6-5 with TRBJ1-1; tentatively, D is TRBD1 (6 bases). The CDR3 length is 12 residues. V was shortened by 10 bases and J by 5 bases, with 14 bases between the two germline ends. CDR1 and CDR2 from the germline V gene are MNHEY and SVGAGI. The CDR3 sequence is CATLPGVTEAFF. CDR3 DNA sequence: TGTGCCACCTTACCAGGGGTGACTGAAGCTTTCTTT.

This clone has more than one count but fewer than ten. The V call is TRBV4-3, the J call TRBJ2-6; 10 bases are shared with TRBD1. V gave up 2 bases and J gave up 0 bases; unmatched junction bases: 1. Germline CDR1 LGHNA, CDR2 YSLEER. This CDR3 has 17 residues. The CDR3: CASSQRDRGSGANVLTF. The CDR3 coding sequence is TGCGCCAGCAGCCAACGGGACAGGGGCTCTGGGGCCAACGTCCTGACTTTC.

The V call is TRBV2, the J call TRBJ1-5, with D unclear. Per germline, CDR1 SNHLY and CDR2 FYNNEI. There are 14 residues in the CDR3. V gave up 10 bases and J gave up 0 bases, with 13 bases separating them. CDR3 protein: CANSATDSNQPQHF. The CDR3 DNA is TGTGCCAACTCAGCCACAGATAGCAATCAGCCCCAGCATTTT.

The rearrangement links TRBV21-1 to TRBJ1-1. TRBV21-1 constitutes a pseudogene. The CDR3 sequence is 18 residues long. CDR3 DNA: TGTGCCAGCAGCAAGAGGAAAGGGGGGGACTACCCGGACACTGAAGCTTTCTTT. It specifies CASSKRKGGDYPDTEAFF.

The V gene is TRBV14, the J gene TRBJ2-7; tentatively, D is TRBD1 (8 bases). Germline V gives CDR1 SGHDN, CDR2 FVKESK. Trimming took 0 bases from V and 3 from J, leaving 24 bases between them. The CDR3 runs 19 residues. In DNA, the CDR3 is TGTGCCAGCAGCCAAGATAAAGTTAGGGAGGGGGACAGGCTCTACGAGCAGTACTTC. Translating gives CASSQDKVREGDRLYEQYF. Drawing the rest from reference TRBV14 and TRBJ2-7, the complete variable domain is EAGVTQFPSHSVIEKGQTVTLRCDPISGHDNLYWYRRVMGKEIKFLLHFVKESKQDESGMPNNRFLAERTGGTYSTLKVQPAELEDSGVYFCASSQDKVREGDRLYEQYFGPGTRLTVT.

The rearrangement joins TRBV6-6 to TRBJ2-1; 9 positions match TRBD1. The CDR3 runs 16 residues. From germline, CDR1 is MNHNY and CDR2 SVGAGI (reference sequence). J was trimmed by 0 bases and V by 5 bases; bases with no gene match: 5. The CDR3 region is CASSPGQGGSYNEQFF. CDR3 nucleotides: TGTGCCAGCAGTCCGGGACAGGGCGGCTCCTACAATGAGCAGTTCTTC.

This sequence joins TRBV15 and TRBJ1-4; possibly TRBD1 for D (6 bases). This CDR3 is built from 17 residues. V was cut by 2 bases and J by 5 bases, with 18 bases left in between. In germline, CDR1 is LNHNV, CDR2 YYDKDF (reference sequence). CDR3 in DNA: TGTGCCACCAGCAGAACCGATGGGGGCAGGGGAAATGAAAAACTGTTTTTT. The encoded protein is CATSRTDGGRGNEKLFF. Using reference TRBV15 and TRBJ1-4 for the parts outside the CDR3, the full variable domain is DAMVIQNPRYQVTQFGKPVTLSCSQTLNHNVMYWYQQKSSQAPKLLFHYYDKDFNNEADTPDNFQSRRPNTSFCFLDIRSPGLGDTAMYLCATSRTDGGRGNEKLFFGSGTQLSVL.

The CDR3 sequence is CASSPLPYRGEGLYGYTF. CDR3 in DNA: TGTGCCAGCAGTCCCCTACCGTACAGGGGCGAGGGTCTGTATGGCTACACCTTC. The chain is built from TRBV27 and TRBJ1-2; the match to TRBD1 covers 7 bases. The CDR3 is 18 residues long. The germline V gene encodes CDR1 MNHEY and CDR2 SMNVEV (reference sequence). Unmatched junction bases numbered 20, after V lost 5 bases and J lost 5 bases.

The chain employs TRBV6-5 and TRBJ2-3; 8 bases align to TRBD1. The J segment lost 4 bases and the V segment lost 6 bases, leaving 6 bases of the junction unmatched. The CDR3 has 14 amino acids. CDR1 and CDR2 (germline): MNHEY, SVGAGI. CDR3 nucleotides: TGTGCCAGCAGGGAACAGGGGGACCCAGATACGCAGTATTTT. Translated, it gives CASREQGDPDTQYF.

The chain couples TRBV19 to TRBJ1-5; D not certain. Germline V gene sequence: CDR1 LNHDA, CDR2 SQIVND (reference sequence). This CDR3 has 13 residues. V lost 3 bases, J lost 5 bases, and 8 bases lay in between. CDR3 protein: CASSIYRDQPQHF. As DNA, the CDR3 is TGTGCCAGTAGTATTTACCGGGATCAGCCCCAGCATTTT.

The CDR3 nucleotides read TGTGCCACCTCCAAGGGACAGGGATACACCGGGGAGCTGTTTTTT. Residues: CATSKGQGYTGELFF. This chain connects TRBV15 to TRBJ2-2; 9 nucleotides match TRBD1. The CDR3 has 15 residues. Germline trimming cut 8 bases from V and 3 bases from J; bases unmatched to any gene: 7. Germline assignment: CDR1 LNHNV and CDR2 YYDKDF (reference sequence).

The rearrangement uses TRBV19 and TRBJ1-4; TRBD1 matches at 9 bases. CDR1 is LNHDA and CDR2 is SQIVND in the germline V gene (reference sequence). The J segment lost 7 bases and the V segment lost 4 bases, leaving 7 bases of the junction unmatched. CDR3 size: 15 residues. CDR3 coding DNA: TGTGCCAGTAGTACCCCCGGGACAGGGAGTGAAAAACTGTTTTTT. Translated, it gives CASSTPGTGSEKLFF.

This chain uses TRBV11-3 with TRBJ2-3, with TRBD2 matching 7 bases. Germline-derived CDR1 and CDR2 are SGHNT and YENEEA. The V segment lost 5 bases and the J segment 9 bases; nucleotides outside the gene matches: 17. The CDR3 loop spans 16 amino acids. The CDR3 DNA sequence: TGTGCCAGCAGCCCAACGGGGGGTGGGGAAACCGACACGCAGTATTTT. Translation: CASSPTGGGETDTQYF. Variable domain in full (rest from reference TRBV11-3 and TRBJ2-3): EAGVVQSPRYKIIEKKQPVAFWCNPISGHNTLYWYLQNLGQGPELLIRYENEEAVDDSQLPKDRFSAERLKGVDSTLKIQPAELGDSAVYLCASSPTGGGETDTQYFGPGTRLTVL.

The gene calls are TRBV7-6 and TRBJ2-3; 13 positions match TRBD2. Germline-derived CDR1 and CDR2 are SGHVS and FNYEAQ. The trim removed 5 bases at V and 2 bases at J, leaving 7 bases unmatched. The CDR3 has 17 amino acids. This CDR3 reads CASSPRTSGSITDTQYF. In nucleotides, the CDR3 is TGTGCCAGCAGCCCCAGGACTAGCGGGAGTATCACAGATACGCAGTATTTT.

The CDR3 loop reads CASSLVLADHYEQYF. The CDR3 region has the DNA TGTGCCAGCAGCTTAGTACTAGCGGATCACTACGAGCAGTACTTC. J is TRBJ2-7 and V is TRBV7-2, with 8 bases aligning to TRBD2. The CDR3 runs to 15 residues. In germline, CDR1 is SGHTA, CDR2 FQGNSA. Trimming cost V 1 base and J 3 bases; bases outside gene matches: 5. Filled out from reference TRBV7-2 and TRBJ2-7, the complete variable domain reads GAGVSQSPSNKVTEKGKDVELRCDPISGHTALYWYRQSLGQGLEFLIYFQGNSAPDKSGLPSDRFSAERTGGSVSTLTIQRTQQEDSAVYLCASSLVLADHYEQYFGPGTRLTVT.

In this sample, this clone turned up a few times. This chain links TRBV28 with TRBJ1-2, with 11 bases identical to TRBD1. Per germline, CDR1 MDHEN and CDR2 SYDVKM. With 4 bases clipped from V and 12 bases from J, the junction kept 10 bases outside the gene matches. The CDR3 has 14 residues. The CDR3, as DNA: TGTGCCAGCAGTTCCCGGGACAGGGGGTTTTACCACACCTTC. Amino acid sequence: CASSSRDRGFYHTF.